This is a list of T cell receptor beta chains from one sample in a study of T-cell reconstitution after alpha-beta-depleted transplantation in children. From the PCR reads, TCRdb called clonotypes with MiXCR, one entry per CDR3 protein. Among a few hundred thousand distinct CDR3 sequences, 25% to 30% were seen once, and the ten largest hold under 45%. The sample here was PBMCs, taken before TCRalphabeta/CD19-depleted stem cell transplant. These receptors were collected from a boy less than two years old with Wiskott-Aldrich syndrome, due to receive a stem cell transplant. Both conserved end residues are part of each CDR3. A D gene is named only where the DNA matches it firmly. A clone size is listed for some rows: how often the clone was seen (once, few, many), or a class if it is expanded.

TRBD2	-	TRBV5-1	TRBJ2-5	CASSSLSRAGAQETQYF	TGCGCCAGCAGCTCCCTCTCGAGAGCGGGAGCACAAGAGACCCAGTACTTC
TRBD2	-	TRBV6-1	TRBJ2-2	CASRKITSGRGTSNTGELFF	TGTGCCAGCAGGAAAATAACTAGCGGGAGGGGAACTTCGAACACCGGGGAGCTGTTTTTT
-	-	TRBV10-3	TRBJ2-3	CAISELQGLGDTQYF	TGTGCCATCAGTGAGTTACAGGGATTGGGAGATACGCAGTATTTT
-	-	TRBV5-1	TRBJ2-7	CASSLEGAREQYF	TGCGCCAGCAGCTTGGAAGGGGCCCGGGAGCAGTACTTC
-	-	TRBV20-1	TRBJ1-6	CSARKSNSPLHF	TGCAGTGCTAGAAAGAGTAATTCACCCCTCCACTTT
-	-	TRBV2	TRBJ2-1	CASSEDGTAYNEQFF	TGTGCCAGCAGTGAAGATGGCACAGCCTACAATGAGCAGTTCTTC
-	-	TRBV5-1	TRBJ1-4	CASSLGIGEKLFF	TGCGCCAGCAGCTTGGGAATTGGGGAAAAACTGTTTTTT
TRBD2	few	TRBV5-1	TRBJ2-1	CASSLRLAGGNYNEQFF	TGCGCCAGCAGCTTGCGACTAGCGGGAGGGAACTACAATGAGCAGTTCTTC
-	-	TRBV10-3	TRBJ2-2	CAISLAGGSNTGELFF	TGTGCCATCAGCCTAGCTGGAGGGTCGAACACCGGGGAGCTGTTTTTT
-	-	TRBV20-1	TRBJ2-2	CSARGHEPGELFF	TGCAGTGCTAGAGGACATGAGCCCGGGGAGCTGTTTTTT
-	few	TRBV5-1	TRBJ2-7	CASSFSGNYEQYF	TGTGCCAGCAGTTTTTCGGGTAACTACGAGCAGTACTTC
TRBD1	-	TRBV7-9	TRBJ1-2	CASSPLDRARVTF	TGTGCCAGCAGCCCCCTGGACAGGGCCAGGGTCACCTTC
-	-	TRBV7-9	TRBJ1-2	CASSLLSYNYGYTF	TGTGCCAGCAGCTTGCTCAGTTATAACTATGGCTACACCTTC
-	-	TRBV11-2	TRBJ2-2	CASSLGQLTGELFF	TGTGCCAGCAGCTTGGGTCAGCTCACCGGGGAGCTGTTTTTT
-	-	TRBV27	TRBJ2-3	CASRLVGSTDTQYF	TGTGCCAGCCGACTGGTAGGCAGCACAGATACGCAGTATTTT
-	-	TRBV12-3/TRBV12-4	TRBJ2-7	CASTVSASSYEQYF	TGTGCCAGCACCGTTTCGGCCAGCTCCTACGAGCAGTACTTC
-	-	TRBV30	TRBJ2-7	CAWSSTLLGHEQYF	TGTGCCTGGAGTTCAACCCTGCTCGGCCACGAGCAGTACTTC
-	-	TRBV6-1	TRBJ1-1	CASSVTGQNTEAFF	TGTGCCAGCAGTGTAACGGGACAGAACACTGAAGCTTTCTTT
-	-	TRBV3-1	TRBJ1-2	CASSQETNYGYTF	TGTGCCAGCAGCCAAGAGACTAACTATGGCTACACCTTC
TRBD2	-	TRBV25-1	TRBJ2-1	CASSELLAGYNEQFF	TGTGCCAGCAGTGAACTGCTAGCGGGATACAATGAGCAGTTCTTC
TRBD2	few	TRBV7-6	TRBJ2-7	CASSFPAGGIYEQYF	TGTGCCAGCAGCTTTCCTGCGGGAGGGATTTACGAGCAGTACTTC
-	-	TRBV20-1	TRBJ2-5	CSRLDTYQETQYF	TGCAGTCGGTTGGACACGTACCAAGAGACCCAGTACTTC
-	-	TRBV7-3	TRBJ2-2	CASSLRQNGELFF	TGTGCCAGCAGCTTAAGGCAGAACGGGGAGCTGTTTTTT
-	few	TRBV27	TRBJ2-6	CASGVSGANVLTF	TGTGCCAGCGGGGTCTCTGGGGCCAACGTCCTGACTTTC
TRBD2	few	TRBV20-1	TRBJ2-3	CSAMIAGAQDTQYF	TGCAGTGCCATGATAGCGGGAGCTCAAGATACGCAGTATTTT
-	few	TRBV3-1	TRBJ1-2	CASSQAQGLGYGYTF	TGTGCCAGCAGCCAAGCACAGGGTCTGGGCTATGGCTACACCTTC
TRBD2	-	TRBV3-1	TRBJ2-3	CASSQRRIAGAGDTQYF	TGTGCCAGCAGCCAGAGACGAATAGCGGGAGCGGGAGATACGCAGTATTTT
TRBD2	-	TRBV5-6	TRBJ2-5	CASSIPGLAGRETQYF	TGTGCCAGCAGCATCCCTGGACTAGCGGGAAGGGAGACCCAGTACTTC
-	few	TRBV3-1	TRBJ2-7	CASSQDPRVYEQYF	TGTGCCAGCAGCCAAGATCCCAGGGTCTACGAGCAGTACTTC
-	few	TRBV5-1	TRBJ2-7	CASSLDVSSYEQYF	TGCGCCAGCAGCTTGGACGTGAGCTCCTACGAGCAGTACTTC
-	few	TRBV10-3	TRBJ2-3	CAIRGVSTDTQYF	TGTGCCATCAGGGGGGTCTCGACAGATACGCAGTATTTT
TRBD2	few	TRBV5-1	TRBJ2-1	CASSPTSGTSYNEQFF	TGCGCCAGCAGTCCTACTAGCGGTACTTCCTACAATGAGCAGTTCTTC
TRBD2	-	TRBV7-9	TRBJ2-5	CASSLARGAEETQYF	TGTGCCAGCAGCTTAGCGCGGGGGGCGGAGGAGACCCAGTACTTC
-	-	TRBV12-3/TRBV12-4	TRBJ1-2	CASSLGQIGGYTF	TGTGCCAGCAGTTTAGGACAGATAGGTGGCTACACCTTC
TRBD1	-	TRBV10-3	TRBJ1-5	CAITPDREEPQHF	TGTGCCATCACTCCGGACAGGGAAGAGCCCCAGCATTTT
TRBD1	-	TRBV19	TRBJ1-5	CASSTGTGGSQPQHF	TGTGCCAGTAGTACCGGGACAGGGGGTTCTCAGCCCCAGCATTTT
TRBD2	few	TRBV5-1	TRBJ2-1	CASRGGLAGMGSSYNEQFF	TGCGCCAGCAGGGGGGGACTAGCGGGGATGGGGAGCTCCTACAATGAGCAGTTCTTC
TRBD1	-	TRBV6-5	TRBJ2-1	CASKTGENEQFF	TGTGCCAGCAAAACAGGGGAAAATGAGCAGTTCTTC
-	few	TRBV6-1	TRBJ2-7	CASSEADGYEQYF	TGTGCCAGCAGTGAAGCGGACGGATACGAGCAGTACTTC
-	few	TRBV5-1	TRBJ2-5	CASSLVVGQQETQYF	TGCGCCAGCAGCTTGGTAGTGGGCCAGCAAGAGACCCAGTACTTC
TRBD1	-	TRBV3-1	TRBJ1-1	CASSQELPSGGFSKGNTEAFF	TGTGCCAGCAGCCAAGAGCTTCCCTCAGGGGGGTTCTCTAAGGGAAACACTGAAGCTTTCTTT
TRBD1	few	TRBV6-1	TRBJ1-2	CASSGQGDGYTF	TGTGCCAGCAGTGGACAGGGGGATGGCTACACCTTC
-	few	TRBV5-1	TRBJ2-5	CASSLEPAIQETQYF	TGCGCCAGCAGCTTGGAGCCAGCTATTCAAGAGACCCAGTACTTC
-	few	TRBV30	TRBJ2-2	CACDRRNTGELFF	TGTGCCTGCGACAGGAGGAACACCGGGGAGCTGTTTTTT